The entry that follows covers one T cell receptor (beta chain) sequence. Its antigen remains unidentified. Base qualities are missing; no much larger clone stands one base away. The TCR beta CDR3 regions were amplified from RNA transcripts. A first-round RT-PCR of the TCR CDR3 used the HTBI primer set with the Qiagen OneStep RT-PCR kit. A second multiplex PCR round built the libraries, followed by size selection and purification. The libraries were sequenced on an Illumina HiSeq2000 using paired-end 100 bp reads. Per the original workflow: SOAPnuke was used to process the raw data, with reads discarded if the reads contained adapters or uncalled bases, had a mean Phred below 15, or lacked an exact constant-primer or identifier match. High-quality paired reads were merged with COPE v1.2.5, and unique nucleotide sequences were defined as clonotypes. MiTCR v1.1 was used to align clonotypes to the IMGT TRBV, TRBD and TRBJ reference segments. Analysis was restricted to V-J combinations with a frequency above 0.0001, which covered about 99% of repertoires. The TCS score was defined as the ratio of F50 (clonal expansion) to E x V (chaos), calculated using BLOSUM62-based TCRdist between CDR3 peptides within each V-J. Welch's t-statistics and random forest reduced fewer than 600 V-J features to 10 to 15, which were used in a naive Bayes classifier (R e1071). Through fastp at Q25 and MiXCR, TCRdb rebuilt clones from the public reads, retaining in-frame beta chains. Each entry merges the rows of one CDR3 protein and shows their most common DNA and genes. These V and J calls are TCRdb output, not the study's own analysis. The sample table contains roughly 740,000 distinct CDR3 sequences; only one count was recorded for about 16% of them. Of the sample, under 10% falls within the top ten clones.

From the germline V gene, CDR1 is SGDLS and CDR2 is YYNGEE. V is trimmed back by 4 bases and J by 13 bases, and the junction contains 7 bases that no gene match accounts for. The CDR3 starts with the cysteine, ends with the phenylalanine, and has 13 residues. Only the CDR3 DNA is retained, 39 bases long and in frame from the first base. This specimen comes from a study of T cells in Graves' hyperthyroidism and ophthalmopathy (dated by TCRdb to between 2017 and 2020). Context from the whole study: Peripheral blood was sampled at the time of initial diagnosis, prior to any treatment. TCR Vbeta CDR3 sequencing of 135 peripheral blood samples (roughly 41 ophthalmopathy, roughly 72 hyperthyroidism and some 17 progressor patients) is reported in the paper. A discovery cohort of about a hundred patients, fewer than 50 with Graves' ophthalmopathy and under 60 with stable Graves' hyperthyroidism, was used to find distinguishing TCR V-J signatures. The roughly 90 discovery patients were divided at random into training and test sets in a 7:3 ratio. An independent validation cohort of under 20 hyperthyroidism patients and 17 patients who later progressed to ophthalmopathy tested prospective prediction of ophthalmopathy. Thyroid tissue and blood T-cell repertoires from several Graves' hyperthyroidism patients were also compared in the study. After blood sampling, hyperthyroidism patients were treated with methimazole at a starting dose of 30 mg daily, and ophthalmopathy patients were treated with high-dose intravenous methylprednisolone.

Stable Graves' hyperthyroidism was defined as no progression to ophthalmopathy during 18 months of follow-up. Hyperthyroidism patients were aged 18 to 65 years and newly diagnosed, with disease duration of less than 2 months. Exclusion was applied to patients with uncontrolled infections, other autoimmune diseases, pregnancy or lactation. Clinical symptoms, serum thyroxine and TRAb, thyroid ultrasound, and orbital computed tomography formed the basis for the diagnoses. PBMCs were isolated from more than 9 ml of fresh peripheral blood by Ficoll-Paque density gradient centrifugation. Trizol reagent was used to extract total RNA, and RNA quality was then checked on an Agilent 2100 Bioanalyzer. Here is what the overall study found, with its caveats: In cross-validation, a model built on a 13 V-J signature told ophthalmopathy apart from stable hyperthyroidism with less than 90% sensitivity and roughly 81% specificity, and in testing the same model reached 80%/75%. In validation, the model predicted progression to ophthalmopathy a median of roughly six months before onset, with roughly 70% sensitivity and 72.22% specificity. No statistical method was used to fix the sample size in advance, and group allocation was not hidden from the investigators. Most expanded thyroid clonotypes (frequency above 0.001) were also detected in blood, suggesting blood repertoires may reflect thyroid immune responses.

Sequenced: blood. This sequence was found in a man younger than 35 with Graves' hyperthyroidism. Rearrangement joined TRBV9 to TRBJ2-5, with TRBD2 identical over 13 junction bases. The DNA sequence is as follows: TGTGCCAGCAGCCCAGGACTAGCGGGAGATACGTACTTC. The translation is CASSPGLAGDTYF.